This T cell receptor beta chain was captured by sequencing in a study of Ad26.COV2.S vaccination and SARS-CoV-2 variants. Study conclusions and caveats: Reported post-vaccination CD8+ and CD4+ T cell responses to spike showed substantial breadth.

This CDR3 spans 15 amino acids. Trimming shortened V by 5 bases and J by 0 bases, and 13 bases separated the two germline ends. Germline V gene sequence: CDR1 SGHAT, CDR2 FQNNGV. Repertoires were generated with immunoSEQ multiplex PCR, while TCRdb's copy carries only in-frame clones and drops some. This table has roughly 380,000 clones, about 90% appearing once. In the case of this clone: Its target is not known.

The material sequenced was peripheral blood, taken after recovery from COVID-19. The receptor was derived from a human donor who had recovered from COVID-19. The chain recombines TRBV11-2 with TRBJ1-1; D remains unclear. In nucleotides, the CDR3 is TGTGCCAGCAGCCCTCGTCGGCACATGAACACTGAAGCTTTCTTT. Its protein product is CASSPRRHMNTEAFF.